Listed below are T cell receptor beta chains from one sample, sequenced in a study of memory CD4+ T cells and cytomegalovirus serostatus. Method: immunoSEQ multiplex PCR; TCRdb's copy keeps in-frame clones and lacks some. The sample consists of about 60,000 clones, less than 85% of them appearing once. Sample: memory CD4+ T cells from blood. These receptors were collected from an adult in good health and CMV-seronegative. The CDR3 runs from the conserved cysteine through the conserved F or W. The D gene is left open where the match is weak. Clone size is given for some rows only: seen once, a few or many times, or a class if the clone is expanded.

d_gene: -
abundance: -
v_gene: TRBV9
j_gene: TRBJ1-2
CDR3nt: TGTGCCAGCAGGCCGCTGGCCAGAGATCATGGCTACACCTTC
CDR3aa: CASRPLARDHGYTF

d_gene: -
abundance: -
v_gene: TRBV30
j_gene: TRBJ1-1
CDR3nt: TGTGCCTGGCTTTACACAGACAAGTGTGAAGCTTTCTTT
CDR3aa: CAWLYTDKCEAFF

d_gene: TRBD2
abundance: -
v_gene: TRBV11-3
j_gene: TRBJ2-7
CDR3nt: TGTGCCAGCAGCTTAGGCGGGAGCTCTTACGAGCAGTACTTC
CDR3aa: CASSLGGSSYEQYF

d_gene: -
abundance: -
v_gene: TRBV5-1
j_gene: TRBJ2-5
CDR3nt: TGCGCCAGCAGCTTGTCGAAAGAGACCCAGTACTTC
CDR3aa: CASSLSKETQYF

d_gene: TRBD1
abundance: once
v_gene: TRBV23-1
j_gene: TRBJ2-3
CDR3nt: TGCGCCAGCAGTCAACCCGACAGGGGGCGAGGAGATACGCAGTATTTT
CDR3aa: CASSQPDRGRGDTQYF

d_gene: TRBD1
abundance: -
v_gene: TRBV18
j_gene: TRBJ1-5
CDR3nt: TGTGCCAGCTCAAGGACCCAGGGACAGGGGGTCAATCAGCCCCAGCATTTT
CDR3aa: CASSRTQGQGVNQPQHF

d_gene: -
abundance: -
v_gene: TRBV5-6
j_gene: TRBJ1-5
CDR3nt: TGTGCCAGCAGGCCCGGGACTCCCAGTTACCCCCAGCATTTT
CDR3aa: CASRPGTPSYPQHF

d_gene: -
abundance: -
v_gene: TRBV18
j_gene: TRBJ2-4
CDR3nt: TGTGCCAGCTCACCATTGTCTTCCCAAAACATTCAGTACTTC
CDR3aa: CASSPLSSQNIQYF

d_gene: -
abundance: -
v_gene: TRBV5-4
j_gene: TRBJ1-2
CDR3nt: TGTGCCAGCAGCTCCCGGACGGAATTCGGGGGCTACACCTTC
CDR3aa: CASSSRTEFGGYTF

d_gene: -
abundance: -
v_gene: TRBV2
j_gene: TRBJ2-3
CDR3nt: TGTGCCAGCAGCGGAGGCTTCCAGGGTCGGACAGATACGCAGTATTTT
CDR3aa: CASSGGFQGRTDTQYF

d_gene: -
abundance: -
v_gene: TRBV18
j_gene: TRBJ2-3
CDR3nt: TGTGCCAGCTCAACTAACACAGATACGCAGTATTTT
CDR3aa: CASSTNTDTQYF

d_gene: -
abundance: -
v_gene: TRBV28
j_gene: TRBJ2-7
CDR3nt: TGTGCCAGCAGGGGGGGTTCGGCCTACGAGCAGTACTTC
CDR3aa: CASRGGSAYEQYF

d_gene: TRBD2
abundance: once
v_gene: TRBV28
j_gene: TRBJ2-7
CDR3nt: TGTGCCAGCAGTTCACCAAGGACTAGCGGGGTCTCCTACGAGCAGTACTTC
CDR3aa: CASSSPRTSGVSYEQYF

d_gene: -
abundance: -
v_gene: TRBV18
j_gene: TRBJ2-3
CDR3nt: TGTGCCAGCTCCCTGTCAGATACGCAGTATTTT
CDR3aa: CASSLSDTQYF

d_gene: TRBD2
abundance: -
v_gene: TRBV7-8
j_gene: TRBJ2-3
CDR3nt: TGTGCCAGCGATTGGGGGAGGGAAGGTACGCAGTATTTT
CDR3aa: CASDWGREGTQYF

d_gene: -
abundance: -
v_gene: TRBV7-9
j_gene: TRBJ1-4
CDR3nt: TGTGCCAGCAGCCTAGGACAGTACCCCACAACTAATGAAAAACTGTTTTTT
CDR3aa: CASSLGQYPTTNEKLFF

d_gene: -
abundance: -
v_gene: TRBV29-1
j_gene: TRBJ1-2
CDR3nt: TGCAGCGTTGAACGGGGGGCTGAAGGCTACACCTTC
CDR3aa: CSVERGAEGYTF

d_gene: -
abundance: -
v_gene: TRBV5-1
j_gene: TRBJ1-4
CDR3nt: TGCGCCAGCAGGGACAACCCAACTAATGAAAAACTGTTTTTT
CDR3aa: CASRDNPTNEKLFF

d_gene: TRBD1
abundance: -
v_gene: TRBV30
j_gene: TRBJ1-2
CDR3nt: TGTGCCTGGAGTCGACAGGGACCTTCAGGCTACACCTTC
CDR3aa: CAWSRQGPSGYTF

d_gene: -
abundance: -
v_gene: TRBV2
j_gene: TRBJ1-2
CDR3nt: TGTGCCAGCAGGCCCCAGGGATGGCACGGCTACACCTTC
CDR3aa: CASRPQGWHGYTF